The 10 T cell receptor beta chains in this list originate from one sample, sequenced in a study of a mutant IDH1 vaccine in newly diagnosed glioma. Antigen specificity for these receptors is unknown. Assay used: immunoSEQ multiplex PCR; TCRdb lists only in-frame clones, some missing. The table records tens of thousands of clones, roughly 80% of them present only once. Time point noted: week 11, during vaccination. A single vaccine dose contained 300 ug of mutant IDH1 20-mer peptide, and topical imiquimod was used with it. The sequencing used PBMCs, collected from a glioma patient whose treatment included an IDH1 peptide vaccine. Receptors were obtained from a woman aged 45-59 years with glioma.

This clone has more than one count but fewer than ten. The rearrangement links TRBV7-9 to TRBJ2-1; D is undetermined. Germline V gene sequence: CDR1 SEHNR, CDR2 FQNEAQ (reference sequence). The CDR3 length is 13 residues. V lost 5 bases and J 7 bases, leaving 12 bases between the germline ends. The CDR3 region has the DNA TGTGCCAGCAGCCCACCGGGTGGAAATGAGCAGTTCTTC. Translating it yields CASSPPGGNEQFF.

This chain connects TRBV9 to TRBJ2-7; 7 bases are shared with TRBD1. Trimming cost V 1 base and J 3 bases; bases outside gene matches: 7. CDR1 is SGDLS, CDR2 YYNGEE, per germline. This CDR3 is built from 15 residues. This CDR3 reads CASSVRGGESYEQYF. CDR3 bases: TGTGCCAGCAGCGTACGAGGGGGCGAGAGCTACGAGCAGTACTTC.

V and J are TRBV5-8 and TRBJ1-2; unclear D gene. Germline values: CDR1 SGHTS, CDR2 YDEGEE. CDR3 size: 13 residues. Trimming removed 2 bases from V and 8 bases from J, with 13 bases in between. DNA for the CDR3: TGTGCCAGCAGCTTCTCCCCCCCTGGGGGCTACACCTTC. The encoded protein is CASSFSPPGGYTF.

This clone was detected once. The chain carries TRBV9 and TRBJ2-1, with a possible D match to TRBD2 (6 bases). The CDR3 spans 15 residues. V dropped 0 bases and J dropped 1 base, with 8 bases sitting between them. Germline values: CDR1 SGDLS, CDR2 YYNGEE. The CDR3 nucleotides read TGTGCCAGCAGCGTAGGCGGGATATCCTACAATGAGCAGTTCTTC. Its protein is CASSVGGISYNEQFF.

This chain connects TRBV18 to TRBJ1-5, with 8 positions matching TRBD1. The CDR3 extends over 16 amino acids. Trimming at V came to 2 bases and at J to 6 bases, leaving 9 bases not matched to a gene. The germline V gene encodes CDR1 KGHSH and CDR2 LQKENI. The CDR3, as DNA: TGTGCCAGCTCACCAAGGGCAGGGGGCGGAGGTCAGCCCCAGCATTTT. This sequence encodes CASSPRAGGGGQPQHF.

J is TRBJ1-4 and V is TRBV19, with 7 bases identical to TRBD1. Per the germline V gene, CDR1 is LNHDA and CDR2 is SQIVND (reference sequence). J lost 2 bases, V lost 5 bases, and 5 bases had no gene match. The CDR3 length is 15 residues. The CDR3 sequence: CASSVKTGTNEKLFF. DNA for the CDR3: TGTGCCAGTAGTGTGAAGACAGGGACTAATGAAAAACTGTTTTTT.

The CDR3 protein is CASSLLGQASTRGYTF. CDR3 DNA sequence: TGTGCCAGCAGCTTATTGGGACAGGCCTCCACCCGGGGCTACACCTTC. The V call is TRBV7-2, the J call TRBJ1-2, with TRBD1 matching over 8 bases. J was trimmed by 8 bases and V by 2 bases; bases with no gene match: 13. Germline V gene sequence: CDR1 SGHTA, CDR2 FQGNSA. This CDR3 contains 16 residues.

In this sample, this clone turned up once. The chain uses TRBV6-1 and TRBJ2-1, with 9 bases fitting TRBD1. The CDR3 totals 14 residues. The V gene's germline CDR1 is MNHNS and CDR2 SASEGT. Losses at the gene ends were 8 bases for V and 7 bases for J; bases not matched to a gene: 9. Here the CDR3 DNA reads TGTGCCAGCCAATGGGACAGGGTTGATAATGAGCAGTTCTTC. This translates into CASQWDRVDNEQFF.

The chain combines TRBV14 with TRBJ1-5; 11 bases map to TRBD1. V was pared by 4 bases and J by 3 bases, with 5 bases of the junction left unmatched. CDR3 length: 16 amino acids. Germline V CDR1 and CDR2: SGHDN, FVKESK. The CDR3 region has the DNA TGTGCCAGCAGCCCTAAGGGACAGGGGGACAATCAGCCCCAGCATTTT. Translated, it gives CASSPKGQGDNQPQHF.

This chain links TRBV29-1 with TRBJ1-3, with D uncertain. From germline, CDR1 is SQVTM and CDR2 ANQGSEA. The CDR3 covers 14 residues. V was clipped by 3 bases and J by 0 bases, with 9 bases between them. CDR3: CSVEKAGSGNTIYF. In DNA, the CDR3 is TGCAGCGTTGAGAAGGCAGGCTCTGGAAACACCATATATTTT.